This record covers a single TCR beta chain. The antigen is undetermined. The CDR3 runs 13 residues. Trimming removed 4 bases at V and 1 base at J, with 7 bases between. Germline loops: CDR1 SEHNR, CDR2 FQNEAQ (reference sequence). Using immunoSEQ multiplex PCR, the repertoire was profiled, and TCRdb retains in-frame clones only, with some absent. Of tens of thousands of clones listed, 77% are singletons. This entry is derived from a study of radiotherapy plus CTLA-4 blockade in lung cancer. Study-wide background: Objective responses were recorded in around 18% of patients, with disease control recorded in roughly 31%.

CTLA-4 blockade using ipilimumab, together with focal radiation, was received by patients with chemo-refractory metastatic non-small-cell lung cancer. Study results and limitations: Among blood TCR repertoires after radiotherapy plus ipilimumab, tumor-derived clones expanded.

The specimen was peripheral blood, collected from a patient treated with radiotherapy plus ipilimumab. The chain has TRBV7-9 and TRBJ1-1; D is ambiguous. The receptor comes from a human donor with non-small cell lung cancer whose response to radiotherapy plus ipilimumab could not be evaluated. CDR3 sequence: CASSSRQNTEAFF. CDR3 bases: TGTGCCAGCAGCTCACGACAGAACACTGAAGCTTTCTTT.